Listed below are T cell receptor beta chains from one sample, sequenced in a study of cytomegalovirus exposure and HLA in healthy donors. TCRdb's copy holds only in-frame clones and misses some; the assay was immunoSEQ multiplex PCR. The sample yields about 200,000 clones, 86% seen once. The sample comprised PBMCs. The receptors originated from a woman aged 25 to 39 in good health and CMV-seronegative. CDR3s include the opening cysteine and the closing phenylalanine or tryptophan. A D gene is named only where the DNA matches it firmly. Expanded clones are given a class, and other clones once, few, many or no size at all.

abundance,j_gene,d_gene,v_gene,CDR3aa,CDR3nt
.,TRBJ2-7,TRBD1,TRBV2,CASRDLTGVYEQYF,TGTGCCAGCAGGGACCTGACAGGGGTGTACGAGCAGTACTTC
.,TRBJ2-7,TRBD2,TRBV28,CASSSPGLAGGPSYEQYF,TGTGCCAGCAGTAGCCCGGGACTAGCGGGGGGGCCCTCCTACGAGCAGTACTTC
.,TRBJ1-2,TRBD1,TRBV28,CASRGQNYGYTF,TGTGCCAGCAGGGGACAGAACTATGGCTACACCTTC
.,TRBJ2-3,.,TRBV29-1,CSVDPWTDEIFSTDTQYF,TGCAGCGTTGACCCCTGGACAGACGAAATTTTTAGCACAGATACGCAGTATTTT
.,TRBJ1-1,.,TRBV6-1,CASSRRDTEAFF,TGTGCCAGCAGTAGACGGGACACTGAAGCTTTCTTT
.,TRBJ1-2,.,TRBV14,CASSRDTYGYTF,TGTGCCAGCAGCAGGGACACCTATGGCTACACCTTC
.,TRBJ1-1,TRBD1,TRBV5-1,CASSLRTGGIPWLTEAFF,TGCGCCAGCAGCTTGAGGACAGGGGGCATCCCTTGGTTGACTGAAGCTTTCTTT
once,TRBJ2-3,TRBD2,TRBV5-1,CASSLQERGLSNF,TGCGCCAGCAGCCTGCAGGAGCGGGGATTATCCAATTTT
.,TRBJ1-2,TRBD1,TRBV6-1,CASSDGTGVNGYTF,TGTGCCAGCAGTGACGGAACAGGGGTGAATGGCTACACCTTC
.,TRBJ2-1,TRBD2,TRBV4-1,CASSPGGASGGSYNEQFF,TGCGCCAGCAGCCCAGGGGGAGCTAGCGGGGGCTCCTACAATGAGCAGTTCTTC
.,TRBJ1-1,.,TRBV7-9,CASSLVAILATEAFF,TGTGCCAGCAGCTTAGTGGCCATCCTCGCAACTGAAGCTTTCTTT
.,TRBJ1-2,.,TRBV2,CASSERVGYGYTF,TGTGCCAGCAGTGAGAGGGTAGGCTATGGCTACACCTTC
.,TRBJ2-2,.,TRBV27,CASSLFGGRWTGELFF,TGTGCCAGCAGTTTATTTGGTGGGAGATGGACCGGGGAGCTGTTTTTT
once,TRBJ1-1,.,TRBV6-5,CASSPGGGRTEAFF,TGTGCCAGCTCCCCTGGGGGGGGCCGGACTGAAGCTTTCTTT
once,TRBJ1-4,.,TRBV27,CASRPQGWGEKLFF,TGTGCCAGTCGGCCACAGGGATGGGGAGAAAAACTGTTTTTT
.,TRBJ1-4,.,TRBV2,CASSSQGNEKLFF,TGTGCCAGCAGTTCCCAGGGGAATGAAAAACTGTTTTTT
.,TRBJ1-6,.,TRBV18,CASSPYPGGRNSPLHF,TGTGCCAGCTCACCCTACCCGGGAGGGCGGAATTCACCCCTCCACTTT
.,TRBJ2-5,.,TRBV29-1,CSVDKGGGLGETQYF,TGCAGCGTTGACAAAGGGGGGGGCCTGGGAGAGACCCAGTACTTC
.,TRBJ2-1,TRBD2,TRBV28,CASSLAGGPWDEQFF,TGTGCCAGCAGTTTAGCGGGGGGGCCGTGGGATGAGCAGTTCTTC
.,TRBJ2-1,TRBD2,TRBV5-1,CASSSDRTGLAGHNEQFF,TGCGCCAGCAGCTCGGACAGAACGGGACTAGCGGGGCACAATGAGCAGTTCTTC
once,TRBJ2-1,TRBD2,TRBV19,CASSIDLGGVLYNEQFF,TGTGCCAGTAGTATAGATCTCGGGGGGGTCCTATACAATGAGCAGTTCTTC
.,TRBJ2-7,.,TRBV2,CASPRPGPLVHEQYF,TGTGCCAGCCCGAGGCCGGGTCCCCTTGTCCACGAGCAGTACTTC
.,TRBJ1-1,TRBD1,TRBV5-1,CASSTVPLGQGAVGEAFF,TGCGCCAGCAGCACGGTCCCTCTGGGACAGGGGGCTGTGGGTGAAGCTTTCTTT
.,TRBJ1-5,.,TRBV27,CASSLRGGFSNQPQHF,TGTGCCAGCAGTCTTCGGGGGGGGTTCAGCAATCAGCCCCAGCATTTT
.,TRBJ1-2,TRBD1,TRBV5-6,CASSYPGQGESNYGYTF,TGTGCCAGCAGCTATCCGGGACAGGGGGAATCTAACTATGGCTACACCTTC
few,TRBJ2-7,.,TRBV20-1,CSAYRDPKQYF,TGCAGTGCTTACAGGGATCCGAAGCAGTACTTC
.,TRBJ2-1,TRBD2,TRBV7-8,CASSYIAGVSSYNEQFF,TGTGCCAGCAGTTATATAGCGGGGGTGAGCTCCTACAATGAGCAGTTCTTC
.,TRBJ2-1,TRBD2,TRBV10-3,CAISDQGLEKFF,TGTGCCATCAGTGATCAGGGACTAGAGAAGTTCTTC
.,TRBJ2-2,.,TRBV6-1,CASSEQGRGTGELFF,TGTGCCAGCAGTGAACAGGGTAGGGGCACCGGGGAGCTGTTTTTT
.,TRBJ1-1,TRBD1,TRBV5-4,CASSLDRGNTEAFF,TGTGCCAGCAGCTTGGACAGGGGGAACACTGAAGCTTTCTTT
.,TRBJ2-7,TRBD1,TRBV7-2,CASSQSGTGGREQYF,TGTGCCAGCAGCCAGTCCGGGACAGGGGGCCGCGAGCAGTACTTC
.,TRBJ2-1,TRBD1,TRBV7-6,CASSPGTVQALFF,TGTGCCAGCAGCCCAGGGACAGTCCAAGCGCTGTTCTTC
.,TRBJ2-6,.,TRBV4-1,CASSQQGSPISGANVLTF,TGCGCCAGCAGCCAGCAGGGGAGTCCAATCTCTGGGGCCAACGTCCTGACTTTC
few,TRBJ2-7,TRBD2,TRBV9,CASSVGGGVSYEQYF,TGTGCCAGCAGCGTAGGGGGAGGGGTCTCCTACGAGCAGTACTTC
.,TRBJ1-1,TRBD1,TRBV6-5,CASSGQGRLDTEAFF,TGTGCCAGCTCTGGACAGGGGAGGCTGGACACTGAAGCTTTCTTT
.,TRBJ2-5,.,TRBV5-1,CASSLLGAGETQYF,TGCGCCAGCAGCTTGTTGGGGGCCGGGGAGACCCAGTACTTC
.,TRBJ2-4,TRBD1,TRBV4-2,CASTRDRGTKNIQYF,TGTGCCAGCACCCGGGACAGGGGAACCAAAAACATTCAGTACTTC
.,TRBJ2-7,.,TRBV28,CASSLYYEQYF,TGTGCCAGCAGTCTCTACTACGAGCAGTACTTC
.,TRBJ2-7,.,TRBV28,CASSEGREFDEQYF,TGTGCCAGCAGCGAAGGACGGGAGTTCGACGAGCAGTACTTC
.,TRBJ2-1,TRBD1,TRBV9,CASSGGQGQYNEQFF,TGTGCCAGCAGCGGGGGACAGGGACAATACAATGAGCAGTTCTTC
.,TRBJ2-1,.,TRBV12-2,CASRFLASEQFF,TGTGCAAGTCGCTTTCTAGCTTCTGAGCAGTTCTTC
.,TRBJ2-7,TRBD1,TRBV9,CASSVGQGREEQYF,TGTGCCAGCAGCGTAGGACAGGGACGGGAAGAGCAGTACTTC
.,TRBJ1-5,.,TRBV6-1,CASMRESNQPQHF,TGTGCCAGCATGAGGGAGAGCAATCAGCCCCAGCATTTT
.,TRBJ1-5,.,TRBV7-7,CASSLDRSQFNQPQHF,TGTGCTAGCAGCTTAGATAGGAGTCAGTTTAATCAGCCCCAGCATTTT
.,TRBJ1-1,TRBD1,TRBV28,CASSPGQLNTEAFF,TGTGCCAGCAGCCCGGGACAGTTGAACACTGAAGCTTTCTTT
.,TRBJ2-5,.,TRBV6-6,CASSSTGYQETQYF,TGTGCCAGCAGCTCAACAGGGTATCAAGAGACCCAGTACTTC
.,TRBJ2-7,.,TRBV5-4,CASSTTEGANEQYF,TGTGCCAGCAGCACGACAGAAGGAGCGAACGAGCAGTACTTC
.,TRBJ2-7,.,TRBV28,CASRPPTSEQYF,TGTGCCAGCAGACCCCCAACCAGCGAGCAGTACTTC
.,TRBJ2-6,.,TRBV7-8,CASSSELVPGANVLTF,TGTGCCAGCAGCTCCGAACTAGTTCCTGGGGCCAACGTCCTGACTTTC
.,TRBJ2-2,TRBD2,TRBV4-1,CASSPSSSGGNTGELFF,TGCGCCAGCAGCCCCTCCTCGAGCGGGGGGAACACCGGGGAGCTGTTTTTT
.,TRBJ2-5,.,TRBV5-8,CASSLFGGRETQYF,TGTGCCAGCAGCTTGTTCGGGGGAAGGGAGACCCAGTACTTC
.,TRBJ2-3,TRBD2,TRBV7-8,CASSLVGGRIVTDTQYF,TGTGCCAGCAGCTTAGTAGGCGGGAGGATTGTAACAGATACGCAGTATTTT
.,TRBJ2-7,.,TRBV30,CAWAAGAHEQYF,TGTGCCTGGGCCGCGGGTGCCCACGAGCAGTACTTC